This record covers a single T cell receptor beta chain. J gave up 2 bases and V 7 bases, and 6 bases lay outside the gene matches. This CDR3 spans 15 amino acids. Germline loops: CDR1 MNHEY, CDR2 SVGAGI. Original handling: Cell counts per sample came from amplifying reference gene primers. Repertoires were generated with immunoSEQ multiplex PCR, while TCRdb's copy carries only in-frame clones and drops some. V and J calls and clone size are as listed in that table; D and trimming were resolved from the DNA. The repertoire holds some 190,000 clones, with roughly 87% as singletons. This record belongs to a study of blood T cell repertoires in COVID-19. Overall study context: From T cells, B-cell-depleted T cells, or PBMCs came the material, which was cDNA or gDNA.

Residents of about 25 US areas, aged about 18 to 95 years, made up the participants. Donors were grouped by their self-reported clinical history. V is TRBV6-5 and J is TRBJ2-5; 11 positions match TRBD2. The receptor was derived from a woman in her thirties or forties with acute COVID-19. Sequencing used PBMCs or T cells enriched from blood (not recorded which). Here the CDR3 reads CASKIAGGPQETQYF. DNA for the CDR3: TGTGCCAGCAAGATAGCGGGGGGGCCTCAAGAGACCCAGTACTTC.